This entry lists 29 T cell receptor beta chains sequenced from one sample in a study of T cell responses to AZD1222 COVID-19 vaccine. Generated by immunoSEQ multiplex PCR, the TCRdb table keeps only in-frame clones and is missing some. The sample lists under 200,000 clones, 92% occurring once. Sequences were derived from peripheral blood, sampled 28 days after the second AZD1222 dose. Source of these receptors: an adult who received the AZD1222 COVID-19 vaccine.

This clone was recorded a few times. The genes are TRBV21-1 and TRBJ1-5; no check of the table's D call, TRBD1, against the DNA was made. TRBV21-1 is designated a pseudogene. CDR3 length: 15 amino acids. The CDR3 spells CASSKLGQGNQPQHF. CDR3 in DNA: TGTGCCAGCAGCAAACTAGGACAGGGCAATCAGCCCCAGCATTTT.

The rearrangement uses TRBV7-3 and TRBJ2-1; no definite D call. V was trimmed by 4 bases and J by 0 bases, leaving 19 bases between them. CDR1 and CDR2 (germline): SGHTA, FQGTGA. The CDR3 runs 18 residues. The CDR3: CASSSVGRHESSYNEQFF. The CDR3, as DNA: TGTGCCAGCAGCTCCGTAGGACGACACGAGAGCTCCTACAATGAGCAGTTCTTC.

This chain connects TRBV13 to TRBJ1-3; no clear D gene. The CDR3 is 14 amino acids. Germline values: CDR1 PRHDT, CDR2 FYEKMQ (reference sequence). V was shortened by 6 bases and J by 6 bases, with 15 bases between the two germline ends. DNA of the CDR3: TGTGCCAGCAGGAACTCTGAAGAAGCAAACACCATATATTTT. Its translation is CASRNSEEANTIYF.

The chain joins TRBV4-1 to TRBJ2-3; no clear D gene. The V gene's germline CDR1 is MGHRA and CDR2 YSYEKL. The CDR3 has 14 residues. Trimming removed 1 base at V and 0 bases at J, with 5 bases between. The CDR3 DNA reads TGCGCCAGCAGCCAAGTCACCAGCACAGATACGCAGTATTTT. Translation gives CASSQVTSTDTQYF.

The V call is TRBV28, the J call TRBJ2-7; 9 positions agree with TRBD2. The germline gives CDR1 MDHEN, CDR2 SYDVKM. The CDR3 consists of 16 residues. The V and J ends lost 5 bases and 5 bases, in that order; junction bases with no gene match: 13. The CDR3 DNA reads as TGTGCCAGCAGTATAATCCGGCTAGCGGGAACGGACGAGCAGTACTTC. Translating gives CASSIIRLAGTDEQYF.

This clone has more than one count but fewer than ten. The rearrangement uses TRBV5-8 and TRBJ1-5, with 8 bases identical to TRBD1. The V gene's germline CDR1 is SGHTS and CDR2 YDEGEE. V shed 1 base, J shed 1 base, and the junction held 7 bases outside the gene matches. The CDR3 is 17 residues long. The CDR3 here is CASSLLDRGRSNQPQHF. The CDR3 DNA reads TGTGCCAGCAGCTTGTTAGACAGGGGACGAAGCAATCAGCCCCAGCATTTT.

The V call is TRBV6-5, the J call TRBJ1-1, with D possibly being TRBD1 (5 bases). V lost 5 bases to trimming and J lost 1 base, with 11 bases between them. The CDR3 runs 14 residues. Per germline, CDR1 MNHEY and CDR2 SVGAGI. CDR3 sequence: CASSPQGPNTEAFF. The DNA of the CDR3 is TGTGCCAGCAGTCCCCAGGGCCCGAACACTGAAGCTTTCTTT.

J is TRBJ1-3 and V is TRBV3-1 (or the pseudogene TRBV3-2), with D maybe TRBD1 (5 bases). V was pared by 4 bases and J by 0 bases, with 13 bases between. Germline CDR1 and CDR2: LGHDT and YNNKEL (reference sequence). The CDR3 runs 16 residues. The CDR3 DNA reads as TGTGCCAGCAGCCGAGGGGCAGGGATCTCTGGAAACACCATATATTTT. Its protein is CASSRGAGISGNTIYF.

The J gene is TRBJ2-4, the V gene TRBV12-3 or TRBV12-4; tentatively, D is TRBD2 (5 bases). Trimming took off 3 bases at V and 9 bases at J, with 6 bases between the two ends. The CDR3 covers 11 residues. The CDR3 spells CASSFEGIQYF. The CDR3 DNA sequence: TGTGCCAGCAGTTTTGAGGGCATTCAGTACTTC.

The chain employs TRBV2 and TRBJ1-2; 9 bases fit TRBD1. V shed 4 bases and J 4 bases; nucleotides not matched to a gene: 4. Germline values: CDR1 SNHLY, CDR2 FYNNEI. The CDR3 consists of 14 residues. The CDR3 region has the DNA TGTGCCAGCAGTGGGGACAGGGTTGTCTATGGCTACACCTTC. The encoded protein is CASSGDRVVYGYTF.

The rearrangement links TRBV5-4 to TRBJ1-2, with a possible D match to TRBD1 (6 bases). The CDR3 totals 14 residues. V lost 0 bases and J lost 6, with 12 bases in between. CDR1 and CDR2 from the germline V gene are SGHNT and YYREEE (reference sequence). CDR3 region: CASSLAGVVNGYTF. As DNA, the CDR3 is TGTGCCAGCAGCTTGGCAGGGGTGGTGAATGGCTACACCTTC.

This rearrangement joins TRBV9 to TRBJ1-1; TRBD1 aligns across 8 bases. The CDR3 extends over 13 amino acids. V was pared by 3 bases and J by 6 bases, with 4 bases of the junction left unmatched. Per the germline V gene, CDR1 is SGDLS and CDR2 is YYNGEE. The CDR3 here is CASSADRGAEAFF. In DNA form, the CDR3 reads TGTGCCAGCAGCGCAGACAGGGGCGCTGAAGCTTTCTTT.

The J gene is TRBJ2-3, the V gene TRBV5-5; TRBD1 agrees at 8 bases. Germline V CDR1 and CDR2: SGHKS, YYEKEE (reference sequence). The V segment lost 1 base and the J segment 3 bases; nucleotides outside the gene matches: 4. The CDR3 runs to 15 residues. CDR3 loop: CASSLQGARTDTQYF. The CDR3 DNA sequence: TGTGCCAGCAGCTTGCAGGGGGCGCGGACAGATACGCAGTATTTT. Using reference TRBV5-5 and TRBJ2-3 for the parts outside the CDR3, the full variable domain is DAGVTQSPTHLIKTRGQQVTLRCSPISGHKSVSWYQQVLGQGPQFIFQYYEKEERGRGNFPDRFSARQFPNYSSELNVNALLLGDSALYLCASSLQGARTDTQYFGPGTRLTVL.

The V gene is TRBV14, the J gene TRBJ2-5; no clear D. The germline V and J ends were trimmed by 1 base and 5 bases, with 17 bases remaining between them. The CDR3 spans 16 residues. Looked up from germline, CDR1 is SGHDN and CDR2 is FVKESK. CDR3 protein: CASSQVKHWSVETQYF. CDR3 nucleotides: TGTGCCAGCAGCCAAGTGAAACACTGGTCGGTGGAGACCCAGTACTTC.

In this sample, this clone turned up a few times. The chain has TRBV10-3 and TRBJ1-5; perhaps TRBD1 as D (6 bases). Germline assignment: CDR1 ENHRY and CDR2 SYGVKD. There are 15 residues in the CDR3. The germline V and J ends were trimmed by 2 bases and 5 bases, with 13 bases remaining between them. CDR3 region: CAISEGRGDDQPQHF. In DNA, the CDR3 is TGTGCCATCAGTGAGGGCAGGGGAGATGATCAGCCCCAGCATTTT.

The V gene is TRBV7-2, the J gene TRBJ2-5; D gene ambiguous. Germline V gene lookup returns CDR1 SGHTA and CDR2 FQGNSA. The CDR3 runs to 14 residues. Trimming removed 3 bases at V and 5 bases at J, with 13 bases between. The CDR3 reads CASSFGYTVETQYF. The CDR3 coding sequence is TGTGCCAGCAGCTTTGGGTACACTGTGGAGACCCAGTACTTC.

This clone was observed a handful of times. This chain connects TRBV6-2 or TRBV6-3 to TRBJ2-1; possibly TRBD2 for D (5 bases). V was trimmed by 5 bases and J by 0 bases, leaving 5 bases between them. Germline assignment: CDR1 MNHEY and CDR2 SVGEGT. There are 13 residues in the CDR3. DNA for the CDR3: TGTGCCAGCAGTCGGGGCTCCTACAATGAGCAGTTCTTC. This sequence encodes CASSRGSYNEQFF.

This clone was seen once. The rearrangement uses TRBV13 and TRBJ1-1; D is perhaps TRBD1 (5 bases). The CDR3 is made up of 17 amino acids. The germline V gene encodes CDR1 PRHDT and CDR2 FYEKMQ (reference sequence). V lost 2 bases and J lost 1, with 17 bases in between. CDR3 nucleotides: TGTGCCAGCAGCTTAAGTCTGGGGGTGGATCCGAACACTGAAGCTTTCTTT. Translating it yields CASSLSLGVDPNTEAFF.

The CDR3 loop is CASSLGPTSVNTGELFF. For the CDR3, the DNA is TGTGCCAGCAGCTTAGGCCCTACTAGCGTCAACACCGGGGAGCTGTTTTTT. This chain links TRBV7-2 with TRBJ2-2; 7 bases fit TRBD2. This CDR3 contains 17 residues. The germline CDR1 and CDR2 sequences are SGHTA and FQGNSA. J was trimmed by 2 bases and V by 1 base; bases with no gene match: 7.

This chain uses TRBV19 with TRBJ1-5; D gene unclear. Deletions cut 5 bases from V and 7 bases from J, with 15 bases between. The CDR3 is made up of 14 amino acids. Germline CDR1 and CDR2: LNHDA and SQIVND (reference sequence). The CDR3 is CASSPRRVFQPQHF. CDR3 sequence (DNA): TGTGCCAGTAGTCCAAGGCGGGTTTTCCAGCCCCAGCATTTT.

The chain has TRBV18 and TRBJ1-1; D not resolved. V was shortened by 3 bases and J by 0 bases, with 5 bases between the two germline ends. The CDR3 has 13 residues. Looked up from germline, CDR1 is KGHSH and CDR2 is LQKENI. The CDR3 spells CASSPDVNTEAFF. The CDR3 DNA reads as TGTGCCAGCTCACCGGACGTGAACACTGAAGCTTTCTTT.

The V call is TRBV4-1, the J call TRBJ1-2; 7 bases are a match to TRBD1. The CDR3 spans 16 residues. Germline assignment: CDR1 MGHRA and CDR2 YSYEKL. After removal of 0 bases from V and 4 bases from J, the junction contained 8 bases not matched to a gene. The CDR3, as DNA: TGCGCCAGCAGCCAAGATTTGCAGGGGGTAATCTATGGCTACACCTTC. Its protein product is CASSQDLQGVIYGYTF.

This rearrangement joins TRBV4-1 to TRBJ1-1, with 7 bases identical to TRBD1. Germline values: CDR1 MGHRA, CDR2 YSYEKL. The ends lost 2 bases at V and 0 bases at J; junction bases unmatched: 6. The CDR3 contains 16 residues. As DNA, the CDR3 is TGCGCCAGCAGCCAATTCGGACAGGCTATGAACACTGAAGCTTTCTTT. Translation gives CASSQFGQAMNTEAFF.

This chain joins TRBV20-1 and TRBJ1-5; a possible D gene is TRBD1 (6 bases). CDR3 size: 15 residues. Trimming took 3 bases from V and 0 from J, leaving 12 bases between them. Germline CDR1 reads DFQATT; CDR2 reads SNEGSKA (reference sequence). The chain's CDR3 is CSASGGGNSNQPQHF. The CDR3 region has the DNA TGCAGTGCTAGTGGGGGCGGGAATAGCAATCAGCCCCAGCATTTT.

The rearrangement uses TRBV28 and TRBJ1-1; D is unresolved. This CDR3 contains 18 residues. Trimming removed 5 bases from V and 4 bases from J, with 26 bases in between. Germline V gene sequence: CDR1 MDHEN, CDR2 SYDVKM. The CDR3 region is CASSPPLAGGPRPTEAFF. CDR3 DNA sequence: TGTGCCAGCAGTCCTCCTCTAGCGGGAGGGCCCCGCCCCACTGAAGCTTTCTTT.

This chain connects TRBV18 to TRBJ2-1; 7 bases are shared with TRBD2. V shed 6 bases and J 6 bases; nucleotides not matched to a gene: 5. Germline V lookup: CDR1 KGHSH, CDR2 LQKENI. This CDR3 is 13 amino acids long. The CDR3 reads CASSRLAPNEQFF. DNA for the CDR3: TGTGCCAGCTCGAGACTAGCTCCCAATGAGCAGTTCTTC. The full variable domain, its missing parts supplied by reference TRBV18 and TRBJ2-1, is NAGVMQNPRHLVRRRGQEARLRCSPMKGHSHVYWYRQLPEEGLKFMVYLQKENIIDESGMPKERFSAEFPKEGPSILRIQQVVRGDSAAYFCASSRLAPNEQFFGPGTRLTVL.

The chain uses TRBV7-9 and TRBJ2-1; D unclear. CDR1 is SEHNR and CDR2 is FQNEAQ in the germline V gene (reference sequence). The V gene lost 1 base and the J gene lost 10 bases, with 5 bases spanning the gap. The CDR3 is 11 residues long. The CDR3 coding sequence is TGTGCCAGCAGCTTAGAGGCAGAGCAGTTCTTC. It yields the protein CASSLEAEQFF.

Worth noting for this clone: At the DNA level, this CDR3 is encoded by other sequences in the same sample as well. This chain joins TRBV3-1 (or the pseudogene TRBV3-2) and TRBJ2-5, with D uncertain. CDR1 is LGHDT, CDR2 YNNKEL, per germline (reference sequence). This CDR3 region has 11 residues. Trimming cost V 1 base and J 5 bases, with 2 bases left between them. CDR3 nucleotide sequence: TGTGCCAGCAGCCAAGGGGAGACCCAGTACTTC. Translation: CASSQGETQYF.

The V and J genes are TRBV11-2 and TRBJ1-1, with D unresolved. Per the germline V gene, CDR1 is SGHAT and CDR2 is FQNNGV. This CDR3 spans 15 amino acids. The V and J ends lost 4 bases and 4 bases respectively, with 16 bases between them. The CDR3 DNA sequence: TGTGCCAGCAGCTCATATACAGATATGAGCACTGAAGCTTTCTTT. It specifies CASSSYTDMSTEAFF.